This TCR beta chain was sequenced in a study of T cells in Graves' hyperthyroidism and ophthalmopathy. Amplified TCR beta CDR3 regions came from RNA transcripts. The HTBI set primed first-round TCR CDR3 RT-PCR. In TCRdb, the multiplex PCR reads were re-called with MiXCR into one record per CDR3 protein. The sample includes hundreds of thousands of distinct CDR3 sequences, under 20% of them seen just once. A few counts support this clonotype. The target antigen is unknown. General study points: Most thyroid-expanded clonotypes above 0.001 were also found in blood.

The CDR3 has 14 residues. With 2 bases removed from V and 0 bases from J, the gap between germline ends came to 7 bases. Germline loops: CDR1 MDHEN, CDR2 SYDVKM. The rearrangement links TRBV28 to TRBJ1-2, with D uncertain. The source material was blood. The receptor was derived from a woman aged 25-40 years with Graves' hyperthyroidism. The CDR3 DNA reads TGTGCCAGCAGTTTAATGGCCTCTAACTATGGCTACACCTTC. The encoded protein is CASSLMASNYGYTF.